The TCR beta chain described here comes from a study of T cell responses to AZD1222 COVID-19 vaccine. Study observations and caveats: Spike-wide coverage was observed for vaccine-associated CD4 TCRs, with dominant responses at 160-218 and 743-854. Most donors were white British and more were female, and clonal diversity was possibly underestimated.

This clone was detected only once. What it recognizes is unknown. This table comes from immunoSEQ multiplex PCR, and its TCRdb copy is limited to in-frame clones, with some not included. There are approximately 110,000 clones in the sample; 70% to 90% occur only once, and 5.5% to 8% lies in the top ten. The source is an adult in good health. Material: peripheral blood, obtained on day 0 of AZD1222 vaccination.

This chain's CDR3 is CASTVGSNQPQHF. CDR3 DNA sequence: TGTGCCAGCACTGTAGGGAGCAATCAGCCCCAGCATTTT. The chain links TRBV28 to TRBJ1-5; D is unclear. The CDR3 is 13 residues long. In germline, CDR1 is MDHEN, CDR2 SYDVKM. Trimming took 7 bases from V and 1 from J, leaving 8 bases between them.